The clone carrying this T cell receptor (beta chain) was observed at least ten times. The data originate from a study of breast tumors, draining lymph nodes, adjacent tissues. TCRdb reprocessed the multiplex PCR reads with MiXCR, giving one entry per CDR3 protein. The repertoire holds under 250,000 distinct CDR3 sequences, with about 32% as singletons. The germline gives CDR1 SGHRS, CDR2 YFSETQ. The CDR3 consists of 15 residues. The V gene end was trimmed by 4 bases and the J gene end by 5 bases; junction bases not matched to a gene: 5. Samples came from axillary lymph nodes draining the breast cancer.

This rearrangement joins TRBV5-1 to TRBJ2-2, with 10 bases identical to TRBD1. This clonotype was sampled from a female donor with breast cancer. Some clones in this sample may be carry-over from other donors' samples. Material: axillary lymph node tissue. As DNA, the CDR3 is TGCGCCAGCAGCCTGGACAGGGGGGATACCGGGGAGCTGTTTTTT. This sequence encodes CASSLDRGDTGELFF.